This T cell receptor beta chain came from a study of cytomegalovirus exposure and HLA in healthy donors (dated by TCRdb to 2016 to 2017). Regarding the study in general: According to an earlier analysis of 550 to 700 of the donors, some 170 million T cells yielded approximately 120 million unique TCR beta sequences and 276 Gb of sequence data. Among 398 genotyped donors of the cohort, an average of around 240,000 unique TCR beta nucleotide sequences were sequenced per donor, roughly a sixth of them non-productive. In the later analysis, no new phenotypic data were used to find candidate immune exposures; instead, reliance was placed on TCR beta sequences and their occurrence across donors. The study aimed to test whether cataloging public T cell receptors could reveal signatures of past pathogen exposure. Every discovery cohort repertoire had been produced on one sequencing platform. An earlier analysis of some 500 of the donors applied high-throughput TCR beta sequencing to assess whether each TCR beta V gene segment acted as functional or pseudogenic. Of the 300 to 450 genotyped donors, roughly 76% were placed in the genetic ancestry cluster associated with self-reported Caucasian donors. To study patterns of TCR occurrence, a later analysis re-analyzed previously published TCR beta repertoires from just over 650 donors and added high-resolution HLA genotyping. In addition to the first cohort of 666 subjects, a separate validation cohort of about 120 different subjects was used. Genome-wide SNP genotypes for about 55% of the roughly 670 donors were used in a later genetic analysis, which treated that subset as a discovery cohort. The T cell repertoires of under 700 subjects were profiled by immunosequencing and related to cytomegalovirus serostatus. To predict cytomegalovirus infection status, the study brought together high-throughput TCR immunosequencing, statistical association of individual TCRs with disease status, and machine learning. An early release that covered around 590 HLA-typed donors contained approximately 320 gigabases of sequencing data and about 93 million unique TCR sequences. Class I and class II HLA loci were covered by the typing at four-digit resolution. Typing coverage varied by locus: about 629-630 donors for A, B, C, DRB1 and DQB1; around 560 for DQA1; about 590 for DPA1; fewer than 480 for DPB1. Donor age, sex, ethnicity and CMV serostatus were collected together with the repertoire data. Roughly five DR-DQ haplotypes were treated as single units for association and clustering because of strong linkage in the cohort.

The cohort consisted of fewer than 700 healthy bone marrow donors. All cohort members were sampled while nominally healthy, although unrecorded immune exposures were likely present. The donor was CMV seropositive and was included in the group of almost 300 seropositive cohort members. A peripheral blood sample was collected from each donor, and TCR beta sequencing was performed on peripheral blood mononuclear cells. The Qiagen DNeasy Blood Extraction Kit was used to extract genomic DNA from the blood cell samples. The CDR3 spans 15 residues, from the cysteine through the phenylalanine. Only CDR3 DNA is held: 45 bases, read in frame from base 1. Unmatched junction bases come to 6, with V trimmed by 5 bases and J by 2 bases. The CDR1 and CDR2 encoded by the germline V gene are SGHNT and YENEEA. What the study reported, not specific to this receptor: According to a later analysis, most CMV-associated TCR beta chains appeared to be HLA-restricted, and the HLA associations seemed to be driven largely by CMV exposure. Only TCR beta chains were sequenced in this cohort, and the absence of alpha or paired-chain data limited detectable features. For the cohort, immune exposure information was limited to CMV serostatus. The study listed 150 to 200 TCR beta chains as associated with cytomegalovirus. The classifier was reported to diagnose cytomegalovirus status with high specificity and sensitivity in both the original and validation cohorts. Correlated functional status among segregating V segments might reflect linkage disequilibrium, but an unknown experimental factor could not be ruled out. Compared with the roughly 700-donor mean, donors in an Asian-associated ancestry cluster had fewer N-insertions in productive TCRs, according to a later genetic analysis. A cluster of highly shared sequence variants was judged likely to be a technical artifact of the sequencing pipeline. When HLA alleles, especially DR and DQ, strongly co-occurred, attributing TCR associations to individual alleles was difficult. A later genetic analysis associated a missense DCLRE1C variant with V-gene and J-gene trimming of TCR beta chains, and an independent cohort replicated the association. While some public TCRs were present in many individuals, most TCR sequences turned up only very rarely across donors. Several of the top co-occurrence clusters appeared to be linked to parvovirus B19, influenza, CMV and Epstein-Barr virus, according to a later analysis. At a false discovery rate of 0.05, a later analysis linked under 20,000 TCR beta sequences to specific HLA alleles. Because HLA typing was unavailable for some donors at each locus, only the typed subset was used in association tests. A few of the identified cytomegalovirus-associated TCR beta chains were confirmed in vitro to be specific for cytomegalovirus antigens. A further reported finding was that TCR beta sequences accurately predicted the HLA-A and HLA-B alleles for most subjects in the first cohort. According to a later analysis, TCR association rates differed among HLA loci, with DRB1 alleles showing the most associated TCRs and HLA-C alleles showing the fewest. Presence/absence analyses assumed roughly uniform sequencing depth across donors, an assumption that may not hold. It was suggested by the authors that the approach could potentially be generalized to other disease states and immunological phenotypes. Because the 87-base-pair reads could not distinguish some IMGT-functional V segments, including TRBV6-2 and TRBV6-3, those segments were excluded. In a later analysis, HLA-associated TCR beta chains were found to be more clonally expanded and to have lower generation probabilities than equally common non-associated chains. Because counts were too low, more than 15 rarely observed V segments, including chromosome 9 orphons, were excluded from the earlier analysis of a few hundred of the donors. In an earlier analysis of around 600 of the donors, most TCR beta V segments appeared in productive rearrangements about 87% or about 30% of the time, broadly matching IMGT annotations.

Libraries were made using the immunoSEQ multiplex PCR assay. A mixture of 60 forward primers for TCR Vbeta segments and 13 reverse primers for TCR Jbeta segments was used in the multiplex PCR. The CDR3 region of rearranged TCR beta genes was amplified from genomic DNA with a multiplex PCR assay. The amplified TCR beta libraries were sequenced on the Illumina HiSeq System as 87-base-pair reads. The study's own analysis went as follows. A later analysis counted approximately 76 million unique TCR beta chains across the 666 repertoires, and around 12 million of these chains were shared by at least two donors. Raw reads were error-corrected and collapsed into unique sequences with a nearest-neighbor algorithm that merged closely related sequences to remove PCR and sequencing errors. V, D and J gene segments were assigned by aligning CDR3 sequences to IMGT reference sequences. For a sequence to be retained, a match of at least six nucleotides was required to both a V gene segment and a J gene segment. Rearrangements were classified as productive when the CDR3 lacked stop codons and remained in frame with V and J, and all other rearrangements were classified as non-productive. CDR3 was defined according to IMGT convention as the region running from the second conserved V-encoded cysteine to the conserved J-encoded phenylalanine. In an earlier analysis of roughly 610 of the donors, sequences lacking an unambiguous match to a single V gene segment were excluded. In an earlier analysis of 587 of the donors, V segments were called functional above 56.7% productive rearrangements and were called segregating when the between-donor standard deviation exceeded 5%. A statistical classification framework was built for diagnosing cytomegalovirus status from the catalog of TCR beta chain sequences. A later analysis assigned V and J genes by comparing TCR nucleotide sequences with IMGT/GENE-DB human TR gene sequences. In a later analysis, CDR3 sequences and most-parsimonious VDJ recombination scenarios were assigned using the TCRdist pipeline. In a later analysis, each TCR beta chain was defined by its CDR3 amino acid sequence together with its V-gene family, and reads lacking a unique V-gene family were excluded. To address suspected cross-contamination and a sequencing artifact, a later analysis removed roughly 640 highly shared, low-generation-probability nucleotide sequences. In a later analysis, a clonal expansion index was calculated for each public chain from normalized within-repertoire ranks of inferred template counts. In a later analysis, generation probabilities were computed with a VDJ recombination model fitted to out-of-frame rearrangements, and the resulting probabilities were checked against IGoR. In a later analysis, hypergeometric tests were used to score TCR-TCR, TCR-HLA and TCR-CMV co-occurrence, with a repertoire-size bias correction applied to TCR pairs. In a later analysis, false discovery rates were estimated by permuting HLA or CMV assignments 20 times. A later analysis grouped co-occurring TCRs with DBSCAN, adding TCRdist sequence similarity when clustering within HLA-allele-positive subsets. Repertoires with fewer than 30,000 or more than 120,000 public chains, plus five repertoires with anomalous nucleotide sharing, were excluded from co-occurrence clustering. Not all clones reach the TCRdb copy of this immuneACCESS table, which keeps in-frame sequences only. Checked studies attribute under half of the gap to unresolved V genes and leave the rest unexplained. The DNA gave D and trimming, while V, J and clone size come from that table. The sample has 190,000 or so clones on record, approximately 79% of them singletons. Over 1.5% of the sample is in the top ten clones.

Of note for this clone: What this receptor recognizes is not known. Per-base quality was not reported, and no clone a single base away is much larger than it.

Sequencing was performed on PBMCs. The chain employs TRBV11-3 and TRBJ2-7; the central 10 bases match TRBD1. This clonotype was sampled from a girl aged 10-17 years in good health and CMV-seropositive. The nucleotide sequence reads TGTGCCAGCAGCCTAGGGACAGGGGCCCCCTACGAGCAGTACTTC. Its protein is CASSLGTGAPYEQYF.